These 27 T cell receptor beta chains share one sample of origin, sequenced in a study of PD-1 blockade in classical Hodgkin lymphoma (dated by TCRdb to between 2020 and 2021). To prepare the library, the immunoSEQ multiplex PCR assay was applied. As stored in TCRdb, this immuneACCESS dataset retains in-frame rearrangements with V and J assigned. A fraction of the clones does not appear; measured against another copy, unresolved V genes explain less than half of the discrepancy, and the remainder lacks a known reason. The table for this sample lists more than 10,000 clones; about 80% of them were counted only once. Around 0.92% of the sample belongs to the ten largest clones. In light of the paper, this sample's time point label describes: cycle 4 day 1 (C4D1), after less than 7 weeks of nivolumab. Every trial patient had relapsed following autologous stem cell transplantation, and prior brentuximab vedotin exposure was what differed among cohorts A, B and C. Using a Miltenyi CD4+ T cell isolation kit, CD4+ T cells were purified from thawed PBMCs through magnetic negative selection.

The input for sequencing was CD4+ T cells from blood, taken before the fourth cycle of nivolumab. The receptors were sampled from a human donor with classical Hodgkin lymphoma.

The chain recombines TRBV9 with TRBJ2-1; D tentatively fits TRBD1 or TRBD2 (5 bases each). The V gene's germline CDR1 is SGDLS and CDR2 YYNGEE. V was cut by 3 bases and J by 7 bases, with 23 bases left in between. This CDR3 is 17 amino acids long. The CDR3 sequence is CASSAGTRDPPLNEQFF. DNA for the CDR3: TGTGCCAGCAGCGCAGGAACTCGGGACCCCCCTTTGAATGAGCAGTTCTTC.

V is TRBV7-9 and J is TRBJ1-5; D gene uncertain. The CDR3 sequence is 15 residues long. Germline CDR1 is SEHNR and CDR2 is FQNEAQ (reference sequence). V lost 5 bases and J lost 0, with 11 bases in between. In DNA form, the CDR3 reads TGTGCCAGCAGCGCGGACGGTTATAGCAATCAGCCCCAGCATTTT. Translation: CASSADGYSNQPQHF.

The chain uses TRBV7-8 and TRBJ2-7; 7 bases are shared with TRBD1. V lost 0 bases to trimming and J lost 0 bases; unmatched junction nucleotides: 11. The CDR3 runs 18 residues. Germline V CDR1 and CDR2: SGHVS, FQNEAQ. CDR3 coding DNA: TGTGCCAGCAGCTTAGCGCGTGGTCGGACAGGCAGCTCCTACGAGCAGTACTTC. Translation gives CASSLARGRTGSSYEQYF.

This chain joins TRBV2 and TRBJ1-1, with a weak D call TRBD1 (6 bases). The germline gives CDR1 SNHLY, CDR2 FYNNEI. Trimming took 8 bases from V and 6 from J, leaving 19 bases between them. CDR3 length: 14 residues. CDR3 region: CASCYRDTRAEAFF. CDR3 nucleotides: TGTGCCAGCTGCTACAGGGACACACGCGCTGAAGCTTTCTTT.

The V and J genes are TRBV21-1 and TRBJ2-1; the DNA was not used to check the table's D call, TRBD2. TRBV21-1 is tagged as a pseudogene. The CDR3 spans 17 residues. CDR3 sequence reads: CARLTSGRAHPYNEQFF. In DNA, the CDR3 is TGTGCCCGCCTGACTAGCGGGAGGGCCCACCCCTACAATGAGCAGTTCTTC.

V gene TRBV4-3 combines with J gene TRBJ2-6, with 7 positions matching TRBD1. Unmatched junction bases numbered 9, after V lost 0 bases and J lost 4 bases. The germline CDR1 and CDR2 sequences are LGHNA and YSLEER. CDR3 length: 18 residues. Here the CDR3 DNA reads TGCGCCAGCAGCCAAGATTTCACAGGGGTGGCCGGGGCCAACGTCCTGACTTTC. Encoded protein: CASSQDFTGVAGANVLTF.

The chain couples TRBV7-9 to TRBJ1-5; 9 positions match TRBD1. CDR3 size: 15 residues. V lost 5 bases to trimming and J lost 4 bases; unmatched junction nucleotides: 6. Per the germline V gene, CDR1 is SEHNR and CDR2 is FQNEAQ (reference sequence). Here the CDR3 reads CASSAGTGFNQPQHF. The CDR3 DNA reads TGTGCCAGCAGCGCCGGGACAGGGTTTAATCAGCCCCAGCATTTT.

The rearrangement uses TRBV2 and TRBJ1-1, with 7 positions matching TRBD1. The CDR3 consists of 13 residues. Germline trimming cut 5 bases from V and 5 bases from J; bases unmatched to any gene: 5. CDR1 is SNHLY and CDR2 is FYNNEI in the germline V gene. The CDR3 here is CASSLTGKTEAFF. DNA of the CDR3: TGTGCCAGCAGTCTGACAGGGAAGACTGAAGCTTTCTTT.

In nucleotides, the CDR3 is TGTGCCAGCAGTTTGGGGGGGCGGGATGGCTACACCTTC. It encodes CASSLGGRDGYTF. This chain joins TRBV6-6 and TRBJ1-2, with a possible D match to TRBD1 (6 bases). The CDR3 spans 13 residues. V lost 4 bases and J 6 bases, leaving 12 bases between the germline ends. CDR1 is MNHNY and CDR2 is SVGAGI in the germline V gene (reference sequence).

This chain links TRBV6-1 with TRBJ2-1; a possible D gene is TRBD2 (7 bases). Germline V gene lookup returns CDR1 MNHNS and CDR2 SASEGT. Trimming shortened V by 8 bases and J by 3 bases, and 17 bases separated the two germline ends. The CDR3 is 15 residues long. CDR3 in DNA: TGTGCCAGCCCTCTAGGGGGGGGGCGCTACAATGAGCAGTTCTTC. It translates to CASPLGGGRYNEQFF.

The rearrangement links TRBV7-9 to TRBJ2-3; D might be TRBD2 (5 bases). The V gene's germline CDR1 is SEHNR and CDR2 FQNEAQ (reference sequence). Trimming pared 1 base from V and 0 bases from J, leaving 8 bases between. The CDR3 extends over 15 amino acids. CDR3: CASSLERGSTDTQYF. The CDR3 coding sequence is TGTGCCAGCAGCTTAGAACGAGGGAGCACAGATACGCAGTATTTT.

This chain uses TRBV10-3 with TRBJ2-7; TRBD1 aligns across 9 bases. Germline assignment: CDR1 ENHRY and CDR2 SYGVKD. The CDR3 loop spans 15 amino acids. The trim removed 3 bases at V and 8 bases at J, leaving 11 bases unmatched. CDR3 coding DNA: TGTGCCATCAGTGAAGGGACAGGGATTGGTTTCAAGCAGTACTTC. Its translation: CAISEGTGIGFKQYF.

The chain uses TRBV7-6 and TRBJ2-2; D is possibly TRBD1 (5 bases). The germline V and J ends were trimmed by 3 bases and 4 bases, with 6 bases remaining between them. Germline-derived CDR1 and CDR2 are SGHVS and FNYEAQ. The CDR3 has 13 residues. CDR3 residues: CASSLDTTGELFF. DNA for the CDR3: TGTGCCAGCAGCTTGGACACCACCGGGGAGCTGTTTTTT. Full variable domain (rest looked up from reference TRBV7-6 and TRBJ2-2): GAGVSQSPRYKVTKRGQDVALRCDPISGHVSLYWYRQALGQGPEFLTYFNYEAQQDKSGLPNDRFSAERPEGSISTLTIQRTEQRDSAMYRCASSLDTTGELFFGEGSRLTVL.

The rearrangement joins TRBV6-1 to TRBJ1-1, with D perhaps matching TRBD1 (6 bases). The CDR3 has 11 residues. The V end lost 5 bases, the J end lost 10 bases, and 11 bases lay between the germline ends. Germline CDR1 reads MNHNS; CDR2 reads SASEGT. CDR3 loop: CASSRTVGAFF. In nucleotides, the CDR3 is TGTGCCAGCAGTCGGACAGTCGGAGCTTTCTTT.

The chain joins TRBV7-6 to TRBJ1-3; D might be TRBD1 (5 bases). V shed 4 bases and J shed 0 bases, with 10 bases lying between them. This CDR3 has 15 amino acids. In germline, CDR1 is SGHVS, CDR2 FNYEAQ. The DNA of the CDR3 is TGTGCCAGCAGCTCCGGGGACTTCTCTGGAAACACCATATATTTT. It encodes CASSSGDFSGNTIYF.

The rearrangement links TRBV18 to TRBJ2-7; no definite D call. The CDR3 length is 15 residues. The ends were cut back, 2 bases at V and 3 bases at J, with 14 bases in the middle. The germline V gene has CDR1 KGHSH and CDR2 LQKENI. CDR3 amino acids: CASSPSSGSLYEQYF. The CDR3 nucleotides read TGTGCCAGCTCACCATCCTCTGGATCTCTCTACGAGCAGTACTTC.

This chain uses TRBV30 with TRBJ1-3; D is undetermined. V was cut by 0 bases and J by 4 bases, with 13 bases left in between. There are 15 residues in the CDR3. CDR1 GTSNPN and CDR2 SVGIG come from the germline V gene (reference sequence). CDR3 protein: CAWSVGIRSGNTIYF. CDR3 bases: TGTGCCTGGAGTGTAGGGATCAGGTCCGGAAACACCATATATTTT. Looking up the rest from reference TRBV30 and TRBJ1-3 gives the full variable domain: SQTIHQWPATLVQPVGSPLSLECTVEGTSNPNLYWYRQAAGRGLQLLFYSVGIGQISSEVPQNLSASRPQDRQFILSSKKLLLSDSGFYLCAWSVGIRSGNTIYFGEGSWLTVV.

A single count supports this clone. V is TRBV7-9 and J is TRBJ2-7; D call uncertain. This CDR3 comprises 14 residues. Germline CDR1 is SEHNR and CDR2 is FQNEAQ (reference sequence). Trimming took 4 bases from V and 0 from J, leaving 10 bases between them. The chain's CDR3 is CASSWVADSYEQYF. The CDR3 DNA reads TGTGCCAGCAGCTGGGTAGCCGACTCCTACGAGCAGTACTTC.

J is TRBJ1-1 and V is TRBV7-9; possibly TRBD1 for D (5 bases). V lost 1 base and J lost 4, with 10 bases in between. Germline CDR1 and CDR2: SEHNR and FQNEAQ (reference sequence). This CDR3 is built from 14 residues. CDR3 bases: TGTGCCAGCAGCTTAGGTGGGACCGCCACTGAAGCTTTCTTT. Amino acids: CASSLGGTATEAFF.

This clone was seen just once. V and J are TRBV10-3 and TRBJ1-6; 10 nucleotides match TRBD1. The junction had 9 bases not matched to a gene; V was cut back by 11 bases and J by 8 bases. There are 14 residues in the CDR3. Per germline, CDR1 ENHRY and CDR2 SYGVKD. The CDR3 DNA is TGTGCCTCCCGACAGGGGGCTCTTCATTCACCCCTCCACTTT. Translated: CASRQGALHSPLHF.

The CDR3 region has the DNA TGCGCCAGCACCCTAGCGGGAGGGAACACCGGGGAGCTGTTTTTT. Its protein product is CASTLAGGNTGELFF. The chain recombines TRBV5-1 with TRBJ2-2; 11 bases fit TRBD2. This CDR3 is built from 15 residues. J lost 1 base, V lost 6 bases, and 2 bases had no gene match. Germline-derived CDR1 and CDR2 are SGHRS and YFSETQ.

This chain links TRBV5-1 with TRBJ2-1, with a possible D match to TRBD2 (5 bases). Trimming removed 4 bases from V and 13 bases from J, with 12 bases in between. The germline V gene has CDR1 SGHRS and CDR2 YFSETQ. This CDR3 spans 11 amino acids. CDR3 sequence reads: CASSEGKYQFF. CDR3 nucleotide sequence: TGCGCCAGCAGCGAGGGAAAGTATCAGTTCTTC.

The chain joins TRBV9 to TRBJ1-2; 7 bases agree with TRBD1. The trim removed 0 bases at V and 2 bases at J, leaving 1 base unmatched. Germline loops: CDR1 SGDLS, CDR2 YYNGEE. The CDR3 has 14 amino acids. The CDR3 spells CASSVGGQNYGYTF. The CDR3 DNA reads TGTGCCAGCAGCGTAGGGGGACAGAACTATGGCTACACCTTC.

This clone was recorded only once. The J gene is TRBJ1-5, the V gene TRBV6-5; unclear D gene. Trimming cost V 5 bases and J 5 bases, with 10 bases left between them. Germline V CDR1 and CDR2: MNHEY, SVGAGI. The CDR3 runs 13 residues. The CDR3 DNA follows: TGTGCCAGCAGTAGGTGGAGGGATCAGCCCCAGCATTTT. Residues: CASSRWRDQPQHF.

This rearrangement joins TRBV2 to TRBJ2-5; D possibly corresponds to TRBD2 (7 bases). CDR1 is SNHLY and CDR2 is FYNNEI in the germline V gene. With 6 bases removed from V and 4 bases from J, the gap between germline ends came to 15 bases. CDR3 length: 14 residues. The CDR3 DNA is TGTGCCAGCAGAGGGGGGGACATCGTAGAGACCCAGTACTTC. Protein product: CASRGGDIVETQYF.

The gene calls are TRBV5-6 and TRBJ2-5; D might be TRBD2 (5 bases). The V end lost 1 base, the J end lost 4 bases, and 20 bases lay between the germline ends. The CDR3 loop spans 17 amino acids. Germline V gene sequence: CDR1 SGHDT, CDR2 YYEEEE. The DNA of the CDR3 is TGTGCCAGCAGCTTGTACAGTGTGGGAACAGAGGGAGAGACCCAGTACTTC. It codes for CASSLYSVGTEGETQYF.

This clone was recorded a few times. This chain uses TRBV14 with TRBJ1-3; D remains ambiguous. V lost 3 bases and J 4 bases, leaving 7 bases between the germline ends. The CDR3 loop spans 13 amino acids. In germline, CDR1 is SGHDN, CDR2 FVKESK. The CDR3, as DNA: TGTGCCAGCAGCCATCCTTCCGGAAACACCATATATTTT. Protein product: CASSHPSGNTIYF.